This passage covers 24 T cell receptor beta chains from one sample sequenced in a study of beta chain features in type 1 diabetes. The study reverse transcribed the entire isolated RNA, so it sequenced expressed TCRB transcripts. Measured with immunoSEQ multiplex PCR; TCRdb has only the in-frame clones, and not every one. The table shows around 340,000 clones, with about 19% occurring only once. The source material was naive CD4+ T cells from blood. The receptor set was obtained from a woman aged 18-29 years in good health.

The V and J genes are TRBV6-5 and TRBJ2-7; 9 positions match TRBD1. Germline assignment: CDR1 MNHEY and CDR2 SVGAGI. The CDR3 runs 14 residues. Trimming cost V 6 bases and J 0 bases; bases outside gene matches: 3. The CDR3 loop reads CASRDRGRSYEQYF. CDR3 nucleotide sequence: TGTGCCAGCAGGGACAGGGGCCGCTCCTACGAGCAGTACTTC.

This clone was seen only a few times. V is TRBV14 and J is TRBJ2-7, with 8 positions matching TRBD1. This CDR3 has 13 residues. Germline V CDR1 and CDR2: SGHDN, FVKESK. V shed 7 bases, J shed 5 bases, and the junction held 7 bases outside the gene matches. The CDR3 is CASKDRVWNEQYF. The CDR3 DNA is TGTGCCAGCAAGGACAGGGTATGGAACGAGCAGTACTTC. Complete variable domain (other parts from reference TRBV14 and TRBJ2-7): EAGVTQFPSHSVIEKGQTVTLRCDPISGHDNLYWYRRVMGKEIKFLLHFVKESKQDESGMPNNRFLAERTGGTYSTLKVQPAELEDSGVYFCASKDRVWNEQYFGPGTRLTVT.

The rearrangement links TRBV7-9 to TRBJ1-2; possibly TRBD1 for D (5 bases). The CDR3 is made up of 15 amino acids. Trimming cost V 1 base and J 4 bases, with 13 bases left between them. Germline V gene data show CDR1 as SEHNR and CDR2 as FQNEAQ (reference sequence). CDR3 protein: CASSLGGGVSYGYTF. In nucleotides, the CDR3 is TGTGCCAGCAGCTTAGGCGGGGGGGTTAGCTATGGCTACACCTTC.

The chain carries TRBV27 and TRBJ2-1; TRBD2 agrees at 11 bases. This CDR3 is 13 amino acids long. The V and J ends lost 9 bases and 8 bases, in that order; junction bases with no gene match: 6. Germline CDR1 MNHEY, CDR2 SMNVEV (reference sequence). Here the CDR3 DNA reads TGTGCCAGTTCGGGACTAGCGGTCGATGAGCAGTTCTTC. It specifies CASSGLAVDEQFF.

This clone was counted between two and nine times. CDR3 amino acids: CASSLAPLARANEQFF. CDR3 sequence (DNA): TGTGCCAGCAGCTTAGCGCCCCTAGCTAGGGCCAATGAGCAGTTCTTC. V gene TRBV7-9 combines with J gene TRBJ2-1; tentative D call: TRBD2 (5 bases). Per the germline V gene, CDR1 is SEHNR and CDR2 is FQNEAQ (reference sequence). V was shortened by 0 bases and J by 6 bases, with 15 bases between the two germline ends. This CDR3 spans 16 amino acids.

The chain couples TRBV7-2 to TRBJ2-7, with TRBD1 matching over 8 bases. The trim removed 2 bases at V and 5 bases at J, leaving 2 bases unmatched. Germline CDR1 and CDR2: SGHTA and FQGNSA. There are 13 residues in the CDR3. CDR3 nucleotide sequence: TGTGCCAGCAGCTTACAGGGGGCTCACGAGCAGTACTTC. It translates to CASSLQGAHEQYF.

This sequence joins TRBV19 and TRBJ1-2; maybe TRBD1 (5 bases). The CDR3 totals 13 residues. V lost 7 bases to trimming and J lost 2 bases, with 11 bases between them. The germline V gene encodes CDR1 LNHDA and CDR2 SQIVND (reference sequence). The CDR3 sequence is CASNVAGNYGYTF. The CDR3 DNA sequence: TGTGCCAGTAACGTAGCAGGGAACTATGGCTACACCTTC.

The chain joins TRBV11-3 to TRBJ2-2; D is unclear. V was shortened by 7 bases and J by 7 bases, with 7 bases between the two germline ends. CDR1 is SGHNT and CDR2 is YENEEA in the germline V gene. The CDR3 is made up of 11 amino acids. As DNA, the CDR3 is TGTGCCAGCACCACGGTCGGGGAGCTGTTTTTT. The encoded protein is CASTTVGELFF.

The CDR3 region is CAISFGQGLYGYTF. In nucleotides, the CDR3 is TGTGCCATCAGCTTCGGACAGGGACTATATGGCTACACCTTC. J is TRBJ1-2 and V is TRBV10-3; 8 nucleotides agree with TRBD1. V trimming: 6 bases; J trimming: 5 bases; junction bases outside the gene matches: 8. Germline lookup yields CDR1 ENHRY and CDR2 SYGVKD. CDR3 length equals 14 residues.

Only a few counts were recorded for this clone. CDR3 DNA sequence: TGTGCCAGCAGCTTGGAGACCGGACAGAACACTGAAGCTTTCTTT. It encodes CASSLETGQNTEAFF. The genes are TRBV5-4 and TRBJ1-1, with D possibly TRBD1 on 5 matching bases. This CDR3 comprises 15 residues. Per germline, CDR1 SGHNT and CDR2 YYREEE (reference sequence). V was shortened by 0 bases and J by 1 base, with 10 bases between the two germline ends.

The chain couples TRBV7-9 to TRBJ2-6; 7 bases are shared with TRBD2. Germline V gene sequence: CDR1 SEHNR, CDR2 FQNEAQ (reference sequence). The CDR3 has 15 residues. After removal of 3 bases from V and 2 bases from J, the junction contained 1 base not matched to a gene. CDR3: CASSFGGAGANVLTF. The CDR3 DNA reads as TGTGCCAGCAGCTTTGGGGGGGCTGGGGCCAACGTCCTGACTTTC. Full variable domain (rest looked up from reference TRBV7-9 and TRBJ2-6): DTGVSQNPRHKITKRGQNVTFRCDPISEHNRLYWYRQTLGQGPEFLTYFQNEAQLEKSRLLSDRFSAERPKGSFSTLEIQRTEQGDSAMYLCASSFGGAGANVLTFGAGSRLTVL.

The J gene is TRBJ2-2, the V gene TRBV9, with 10 bases that match TRBD2. The CDR3 length is 16 residues. Germline CDR1 and CDR2: SGDLS and YYNGEE. V lost 1 base, J lost 5 bases, and 5 bases stayed unmatched. The CDR3 spells CASSVTPSGGTGELFF. DNA for the CDR3: TGTGCCAGCAGCGTAACCCCTAGCGGGGGTACCGGGGAGCTGTTTTTT.

This clone was observed a few times. V and J are TRBV2 and TRBJ2-7; TRBD2 aligns across 7 bases. Trimming at V came to 3 bases and at J to 4 bases, leaving 6 bases not matched to a gene. Per germline, CDR1 SNHLY and CDR2 FYNNEI. CDR3 size: 14 residues. DNA for the CDR3: TGTGCCAGCAGTGACCCGGGACTACTGTACGAGCAGTACTTC. Translated, it gives CASSDPGLLYEQYF.

The CDR3 nucleotides are TGTGCCAGCAGCTCGGGAGCCAGCTCTGGGGCCAACGTCCTGACTTTC. Translation: CASSSGASSGANVLTF. V and J are TRBV5-4 and TRBJ2-6; D is perhaps TRBD2 (6 bases). Trimming took off 3 bases at V and 0 bases at J, with 10 bases between the two ends. This CDR3 spans 16 amino acids. CDR1 is SGHNT and CDR2 is YYREEE in the germline V gene (reference sequence).

This chain uses TRBV4-1 with TRBJ1-2; D is ambiguous. Per the germline V gene, CDR1 is MGHRA and CDR2 is YSYEKL. The V end lost 4 bases, the J end lost 7 bases, and 16 bases lay between the germline ends. This CDR3 has 14 amino acids. For the CDR3, the DNA is TGCGCCAGCAGCCCCCCCGGGAAGGGTGGTGGCTACACCTTC. Protein product: CASSPPGKGGGYTF.

The V gene is TRBV4-2, the J gene TRBJ1-1, with D possibly being TRBD1 (6 bases). The V and J ends lost 3 bases and 2 bases respectively, with 10 bases between them. The CDR3 length is 14 residues. Germline assignment: CDR1 LGHNA and CDR2 YNFKEQ. The CDR3 sequence is CASSQGQGNTEAFF. The CDR3 nucleotides read TGTGCCAGCAGCCAGGGACAAGGTAACACTGAAGCTTTCTTT.

The chain carries TRBV25-1 and TRBJ1-1; 9 bases align to TRBD1. The germline CDR1 and CDR2 sequences are MGHDK and SYGVNS. The CDR3 runs 14 residues. J was trimmed by 10 bases and V by 5 bases; bases with no gene match: 11. This CDR3 is CASSPSLDRGVAFF. DNA of the CDR3: TGTGCCAGCAGTCCCTCCCTCGACAGGGGGGTAGCTTTCTTT. Full variable domain (remainder filled in from reference TRBV25-1 and TRBJ1-1): EADIYQTPRYLVIGTGKKITLECSQTMGHDKMYWYQQDPGMELHLIHYSYGVNSTEKGDLSSESTVSRIRTEHFPLTLESARPSHTSQYLCASSPSLDRGVAFFGQGTRLTVV.

This clone was found a few times. The DNA of the CDR3 is TGTGCCAGCAGCACGGCCTACGAGCAGTACTTC. Translating it yields CASSTAYEQYF. The V gene is TRBV5-6, the J gene TRBJ2-7, with no clear D. In germline, CDR1 is SGHDT, CDR2 YYEEEE. Between the trimmed V and J ends, which lost 4 bases and 2 bases, there was a span of 4 bases. This CDR3 has 11 amino acids.

V usage is TRBV13 and J usage is TRBJ2-7, with TRBD1 matching over 8 bases. After removal of 7 bases from V and 3 bases from J, the junction contained 11 bases not matched to a gene. Germline V lookup: CDR1 PRHDT, CDR2 FYEKMQ (reference sequence). This CDR3 has 15 amino acids. The chain's CDR3 is CASTTSTGGNYEQYF. In nucleotides, the CDR3 is TGTGCCAGCACCACTAGTACAGGGGGGAACTACGAGCAGTACTTC.

In this sample, this clone turned up a few times. The chain combines TRBV7-6 with TRBJ1-2, with D maybe TRBD1 (5 bases). Between the trimmed V and J ends, which lost 5 bases and 6 bases, there was a span of 19 bases. Germline V gene sequence: CDR1 SGHVS, CDR2 FNYEAQ. The CDR3 spans 15 residues. CDR3 nucleotide sequence: TGTGCCAGCAGCCCGGGAGGCACGGGGGTAGATGGCTACACCTTC. Its translation: CASSPGGTGVDGYTF.

This clone was detected only a few times. This chain uses TRBV7-2 with TRBJ2-7; D is uncertain. The V gene's germline CDR1 is SGHTA and CDR2 FQGNSA. The CDR3 covers 13 residues. Trimming removed 3 bases at V and 2 bases at J, with 8 bases between. CDR3 residues: CASSFLEAYEQYF. The CDR3, as DNA: TGTGCCAGCAGCTTCTTAGAAGCCTACGAGCAGTACTTC. The full variable domain, in which reference TRBV7-2 and TRBJ2-7 provide the parts outside the CDR3, is GAGVSQSPSNKVTEKGKDVELRCDPISGHTALYWYRQSLGQGLEFLIYFQGNSAPDKSGLPSDRFSAERTGGSVSTLTIQRTQQEDSAVYLCASSFLEAYEQYFGPGTRLTVT.

The rearrangement uses TRBV23-1 and TRBJ2-1, with a weak D call TRBD2 (5 bases). TRBV23-1 is flagged as an ORF with uncertain function. This CDR3 has 15 amino acids. V was trimmed by 1 base and J by 3 bases, leaving 10 bases between them. The CDR3 loop reads CASSQYEGNYNEQFF. The CDR3 region has the DNA TGCGCCAGCAGTCAATACGAGGGTAACTACAATGAGCAGTTCTTC.

This clone appeared a few times. Lacking the conserved final phenylalanine or tryptophan, this CDR3 likely reflects a read error. No DNA is shown, since the ends of the CDR3 on it are uncertain; the CDR3 is the one TCRdb lists. The V and J genes are TRBV19 and TRBJ2-4; the table's TRBD1 call for D was not verified on the DNA. The length of the CDR3 is 14 amino acids, counting both ends. The germline V gene encodes CDR1 LNHDA and CDR2 SQIVND (reference sequence). CDR3 in amino acids: CASSIAQQGPTLSI.

This clone has a handful of counts. V usage is TRBV2 and J usage is TRBJ2-7, with D possibly TRBD1 on 5 matching bases. CDR1 SNHLY and CDR2 FYNNEI come from the germline V gene. The CDR3 spans 13 residues. The V gene lost 4 bases and the J gene lost 3 bases, with 10 bases spanning the gap. CDR3 in amino acids: CASSGTTFYEQYF. The CDR3 coding sequence is TGTGCCAGCAGTGGGACAACCTTCTACGAGCAGTACTTC.